The rows below give T cell receptor beta chains drawn from one sample of a study of T cells in Graves' hyperthyroidism and ophthalmopathy. A single record per CDR3 protein comes from TCRdb applying MiXCR to the multiplex PCR reads. The sample includes 300,000 to 450,000 distinct CDR3 sequences, roughly 14% of them seen just once. Sequencing was performed on blood. The origin of the receptors is a young man with Graves' hyperthyroidism that later progressed to Graves' ophthalmopathy. The CDR3 runs from the conserved cysteine through the conserved F or W. The D gene is left open where the match is weak. Size values are once, few and many counts, or a class for expanded clones, and some rows have none.

>TRBV3-1|-|TRBJ2-7|many
TGTGCCAGCAGCCAAGTAGGACGGCCGAGCTCCTACGAGCAGTACTTC
CASSQVGRPSSYEQYF
>TRBV19|TRBD1|TRBJ2-6|-
TGTGCCAGTAGCCGGGGCCCGGGACAGTCCCAAGTCCTGACTTTC
CASSRGPGQSQVLTF
>TRBV11-2|-|TRBJ2-7|few
TGTGCCAGCAGCTTGACAGGTCCTCAATACGAGCAGTACTTC
CASSLTGPQYEQYF
>TRBV12-3/TRBV12-4|TRBD1|TRBJ1-6|many
TGTGCCAGCAGTCTCCGACAGGGGGGTTCACCCCTCCACTTT
CASSLRQGGSPLHF
>TRBV28|-|TRBJ2-3|many
TGTGCCAGCAGTTTCGGCAGCGGTGGGACAGATACGCAGTATTTT
CASSFGSGGTDTQYF
>TRBV2|-|TRBJ1-1|many
TGTGCCAGCAGTGAAATAGGGTTGGACGACACTGAAGCTTTCTTT
CASSEIGLDDTEAFF
>TRBV28|-|TRBJ2-7|few
TGTGCCAGCAGTTGGACGACGGACTCCTACGAGCAGTACTTC
CASSWTTDSYEQYF
>TRBV12-3/TRBV12-4|-|TRBJ1-2|many
TGTGCCAGCAGCCCCTCCGATTCTTCCTATGGCTACACCTTC
CASSPSDSSYGYTF
>TRBV6-1|-|TRBJ2-2|many
TGTGCCAGCAGTGAACGAGGGTACGGGGAGCTGTTTTTT
CASSERGYGELFF
>TRBV4-1|TRBD2|TRBJ2-3|few
TGCGCCAGCAGCCAAGATAGCGGGGGGGGGGATACGCAGTATTTT
CASSQDSGGGDTQYF
>TRBV30|-|TRBJ1-1|few
TGTGCCTGGAGTCGCGTGGAATGGTTGTTTTTCTTT
CAWSRVEWLFFF
>TRBV7-9|-|TRBJ2-2|-
TGTGCCAGCAGCTTCGGTGGCAGGAGGAGGAACACCGGGGAGCTGTTTTTT
CASSFGGRRRNTGELFF
>TRBV20-1|-|TRBJ1-3|few
TGCAGTGCTGCCGGACGTAACTCTGGAAACACCATATATTTT
CSAAGRNSGNTIYF
>TRBV5-1|TRBD2|TRBJ2-3|-
TGCGCCAGCACCCTCTCTAGCGGGGGTCCGTTACTTGGCACAGATACGCAGTATTTT
CASTLSSGGPLLGTDTQYF
>TRBV6-1|-|TRBJ1-1|many
TGTGCCAGCGGTTATCCTTCGGGACGGTTGAACACTGAAGCTTTCTTT
CASGYPSGRLNTEAFF
>TRBV29-1|-|TRBJ2-2|-
TGCAGCGTTGAAGATCTGGGGGCACTCGGGGAGCTGTTTTTT
CSVEDLGALGELFF
>TRBV20-1|-|TRBJ2-3|-
TGCAGTGCTAGCTGGTCCGGGTCAGATACGCAGTATTTT
CSASWSGSDTQYF
>TRBV12-3/TRBV12-4|TRBD2|TRBJ2-5|many
TGTGCCAGCGGCGGGAGCTACCAAGAGACCCAGTACTTC
CASGGSYQETQYF
>TRBV20-1|TRBD1|TRBJ1-5|few
TGCAGTGCTAGTCGACAGGGTCAGCCCCAGCATTTT
CSASRQGQPQHF
>TRBV4-3|TRBD2|TRBJ2-4|-
TGCGCCAGCAGCCAAGATAGGGCGGGGGACATTCAGTACTTC
CASSQDRAGDIQYF
>TRBV15|-|TRBJ2-2|-
TGTGCCACCAGTCGGGTCTCCGGGGAGCTGTTTTTT
CATSRVSGELFF
>TRBV12-3/TRBV12-4|-|TRBJ1-1|many
TGTGCCAGCAGTTTAATGTGGGGGTTACCGAACACTGAAGCTTTCTTT
CASSLMWGLPNTEAFF
>TRBV20-1|TRBD2|TRBJ2-5|few
TGCAGTGAATCGACTAGCGGGTCGGTTGGGACCCAGTACTTC
CSESTSGSVGTQYF
>TRBV7-9|TRBD1|TRBJ2-1|many
TGTGCCAGCAGCTTATTGACTGGGACAGGGGACTTCTACAATGAGCAGTTCTTC
CASSLLTGTGDFYNEQFF
>TRBV29-1|TRBD1|TRBJ2-1|many
TGCAGCGTTGGGGGGACAGGGGTCTACAATGAGCAGTTCTTC
CSVGGTGVYNEQFF
>TRBV28|-|TRBJ1-2|few
TGTGCCAGCAGCCTCAGCGGGGAGGGGAAAGCTAACTATGGCTACACCTTC
CASSLSGEGKANYGYTF
>TRBV13|-|TRBJ2-3|few
TGTGCCAGCAGCTTGGGTCTTACCGGAGATACGCAGTATTTT
CASSLGLTGDTQYF
>TRBV6-1|TRBD1|TRBJ2-1|-
TGTGCCAGCAGTGAAGACAGGGGGCCCTACAATGAGCAGTTCTTC
CASSEDRGPYNEQFF
>TRBV4-1|TRBD1|TRBJ2-2|once
TGCGCCAGCAGCCCCACAGGGGACCCGACCGGGGAGCTGTTTTTT
CASSPTGDPTGELFF
>TRBV6-2/TRBV6-3|-|TRBJ1-5|few
TGTGCCAGCTTCTTGGAGGGGGGGGCTATCAATCAGCCCCAGCATTTT
CASFLEGGAINQPQHF
>TRBV7-9|TRBD1|TRBJ2-5|-
TGTGCCAGCAGCGCCCGGTCTTTACCGGGACAGGGTCAAGAGACCCAGTACTTC
CASSARSLPGQGQETQYF